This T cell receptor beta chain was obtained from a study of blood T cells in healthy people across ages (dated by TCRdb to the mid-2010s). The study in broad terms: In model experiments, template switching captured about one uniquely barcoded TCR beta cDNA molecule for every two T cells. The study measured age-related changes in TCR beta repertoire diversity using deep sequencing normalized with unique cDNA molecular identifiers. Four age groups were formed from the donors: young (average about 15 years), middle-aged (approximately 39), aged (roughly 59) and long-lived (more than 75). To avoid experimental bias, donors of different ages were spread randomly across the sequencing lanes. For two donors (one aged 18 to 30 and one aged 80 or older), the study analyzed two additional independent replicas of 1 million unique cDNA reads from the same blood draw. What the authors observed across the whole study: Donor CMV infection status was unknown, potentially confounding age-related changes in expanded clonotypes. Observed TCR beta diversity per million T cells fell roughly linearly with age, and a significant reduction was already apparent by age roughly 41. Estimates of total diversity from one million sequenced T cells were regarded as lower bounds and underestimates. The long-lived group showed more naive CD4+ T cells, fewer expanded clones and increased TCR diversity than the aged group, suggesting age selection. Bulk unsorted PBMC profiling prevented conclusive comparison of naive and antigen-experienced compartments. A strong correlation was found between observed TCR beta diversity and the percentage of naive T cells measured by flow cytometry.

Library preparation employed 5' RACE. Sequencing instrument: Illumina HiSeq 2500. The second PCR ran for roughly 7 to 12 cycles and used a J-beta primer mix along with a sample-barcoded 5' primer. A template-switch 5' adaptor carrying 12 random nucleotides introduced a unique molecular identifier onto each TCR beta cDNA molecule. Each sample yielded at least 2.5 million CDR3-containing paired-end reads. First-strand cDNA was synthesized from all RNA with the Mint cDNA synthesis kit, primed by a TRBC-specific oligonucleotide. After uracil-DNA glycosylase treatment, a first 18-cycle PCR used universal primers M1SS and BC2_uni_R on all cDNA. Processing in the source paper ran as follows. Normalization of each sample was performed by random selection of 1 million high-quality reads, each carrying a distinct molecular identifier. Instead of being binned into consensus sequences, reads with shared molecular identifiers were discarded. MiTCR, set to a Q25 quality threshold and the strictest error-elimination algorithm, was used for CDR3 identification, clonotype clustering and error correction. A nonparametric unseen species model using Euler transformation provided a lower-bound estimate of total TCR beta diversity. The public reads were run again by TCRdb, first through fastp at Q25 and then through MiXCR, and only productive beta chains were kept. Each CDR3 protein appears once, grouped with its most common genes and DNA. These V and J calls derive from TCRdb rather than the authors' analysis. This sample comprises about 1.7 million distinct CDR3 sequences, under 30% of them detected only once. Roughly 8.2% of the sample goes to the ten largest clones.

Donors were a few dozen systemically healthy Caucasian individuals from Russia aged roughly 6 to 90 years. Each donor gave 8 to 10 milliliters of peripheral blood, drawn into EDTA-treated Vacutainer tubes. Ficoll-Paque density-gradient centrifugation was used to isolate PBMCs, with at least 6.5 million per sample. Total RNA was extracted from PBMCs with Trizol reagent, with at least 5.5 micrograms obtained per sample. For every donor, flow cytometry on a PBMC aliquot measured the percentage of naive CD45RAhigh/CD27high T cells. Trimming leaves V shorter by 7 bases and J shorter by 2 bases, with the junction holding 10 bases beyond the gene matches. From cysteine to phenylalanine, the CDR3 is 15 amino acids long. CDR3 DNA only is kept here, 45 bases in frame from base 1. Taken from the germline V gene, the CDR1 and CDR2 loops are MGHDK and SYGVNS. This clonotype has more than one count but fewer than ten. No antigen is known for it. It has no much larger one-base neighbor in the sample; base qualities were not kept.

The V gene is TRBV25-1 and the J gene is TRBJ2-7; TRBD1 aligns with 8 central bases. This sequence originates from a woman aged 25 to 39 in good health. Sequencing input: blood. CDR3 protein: CASKTGTGGPYEQYF. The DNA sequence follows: TGTGCCAGCAAGACTGGGACAGGCGGCCCCTACGAGCAGTACTTC.